Given below is one T cell receptor beta chain in context. The antigen is undetermined. This specimen comes from a study of OX40 agonist ivuxolimab in advanced cancers. Study context: Partial responses were achieved by three patients, of whom one had hepatocellular carcinoma and two had cutaneous melanoma.

TCRdb's copy holds only in-frame clones and misses some; the assay was immunoSEQ multiplex PCR. The repertoire consists of fewer than 80,000 clones, with about 85% occurring once and the leading ten covering 0.66%. Findings of the study overall: Clonal expansion by week 6 occurred in CD4+ and CD8+ blood T cells (at 0.1 to 3.0 mg/kg).

The V segment lost 1 base and the J segment 6 bases; nucleotides outside the gene matches: 6. The length of the CDR3 is 15 residues. CDR1 LGHNA and CDR2 YNFKEQ come from the germline V gene. Source: CD4+ or CD8+ T cells sorted from blood, taken in a trial of the OX40 agonist ivuxolimab. The source is an adult with an advanced solid tumor such as melanoma, head and neck, liver or kidney cancer. The chain links TRBV4-2 to TRBJ2-1; 7 positions agree with TRBD1. The DNA for the CDR3 is TGTGCCAGCAGCCAAGGAGACAGGGTATCCAATGAGCAGTTCTTC. Amino acid sequence: CASSQGDRVSNEQFF.